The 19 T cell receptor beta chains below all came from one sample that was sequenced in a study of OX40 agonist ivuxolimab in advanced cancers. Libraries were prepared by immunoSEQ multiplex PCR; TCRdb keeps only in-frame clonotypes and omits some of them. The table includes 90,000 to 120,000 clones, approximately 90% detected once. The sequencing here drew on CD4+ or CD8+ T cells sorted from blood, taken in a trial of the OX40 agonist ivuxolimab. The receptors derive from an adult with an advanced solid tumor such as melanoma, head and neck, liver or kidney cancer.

DNA of the CDR3: TGTGCCAGCAGCTTAGCCCGGGACAGGGCGGCCTACGAGCAGTACTTC. Protein product: CASSLARDRAAYEQYF. V and J are TRBV11-1 and TRBJ2-7; TRBD1 aligns across 9 bases. Germline trimming cut 0 bases from V and 2 bases from J; bases unmatched to any gene: 5. Germline CDR1 SGHAT, CDR2 FQDESV (reference sequence). The CDR3 runs 16 residues.

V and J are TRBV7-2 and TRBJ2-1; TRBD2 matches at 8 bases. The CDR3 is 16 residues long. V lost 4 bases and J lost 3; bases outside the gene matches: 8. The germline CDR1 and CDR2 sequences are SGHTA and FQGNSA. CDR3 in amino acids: CASSWSSGTSYNEQFF. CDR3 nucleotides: TGTGCCAGCAGCTGGTCCTCCGGGACTAGCTACAATGAGCAGTTCTTC.

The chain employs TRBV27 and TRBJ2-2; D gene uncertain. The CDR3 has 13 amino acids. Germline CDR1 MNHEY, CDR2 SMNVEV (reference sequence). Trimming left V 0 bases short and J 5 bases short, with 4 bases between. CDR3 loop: CASSLSRTGELFF. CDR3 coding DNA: TGTGCCAGCAGTTTATCGAGGACCGGGGAGCTGTTTTTT.

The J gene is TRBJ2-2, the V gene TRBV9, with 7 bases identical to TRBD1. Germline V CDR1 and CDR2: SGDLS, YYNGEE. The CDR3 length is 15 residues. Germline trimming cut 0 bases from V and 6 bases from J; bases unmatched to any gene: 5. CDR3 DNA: TGTGCCAGCAGCGTAGTAACAGGGGTCGCCGGGGAGCTGTTTTTT. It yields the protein CASSVVTGVAGELFF.

This CDR3 is CSVEGGQRAGGYNEQFF. In DNA form, the CDR3 reads TGCAGCGTTGAAGGGGGGCAGAGAGCGGGAGGGTACAATGAGCAGTTCTTC. This sequence joins TRBV29-1 and TRBJ2-1; TRBD2 matches 10 bases. The CDR3 has 17 amino acids. After removal of 1 base from V and 4 bases from J, the junction contained 10 bases not matched to a gene. Germline CDR1 and CDR2: SQVTM and ANQGSEA.

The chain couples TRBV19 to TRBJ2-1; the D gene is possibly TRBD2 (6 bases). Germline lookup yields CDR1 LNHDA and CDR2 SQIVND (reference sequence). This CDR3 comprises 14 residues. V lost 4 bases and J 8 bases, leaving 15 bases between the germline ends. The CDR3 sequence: CASSTRPGGDEQFF. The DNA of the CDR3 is TGTGCCAGTAGTACCAGACCAGGAGGGGATGAGCAGTTCTTC.

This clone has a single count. The CDR3 DNA reads as TGTGCCAGCAGAGGGACTAGCGACAATGAGCAGTTCTTC. Its translation is CASRGTSDNEQFF. The chain carries TRBV27 and TRBJ2-1; 10 bases are shared with TRBD2. This CDR3 comprises 13 residues. The J segment lost 5 bases and the V segment lost 6 bases, leaving 1 base of the junction unmatched. CDR1 is MNHEY, CDR2 SMNVEV, per germline (reference sequence).

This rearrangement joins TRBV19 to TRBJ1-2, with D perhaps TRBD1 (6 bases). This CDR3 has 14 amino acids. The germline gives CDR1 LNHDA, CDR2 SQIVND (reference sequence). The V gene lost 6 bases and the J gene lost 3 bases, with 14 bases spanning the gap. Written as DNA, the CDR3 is TGTGCCAGTAGCCCCTGGGGGGGCGACTATGGCTACACCTTC. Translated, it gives CASSPWGGDYGYTF.

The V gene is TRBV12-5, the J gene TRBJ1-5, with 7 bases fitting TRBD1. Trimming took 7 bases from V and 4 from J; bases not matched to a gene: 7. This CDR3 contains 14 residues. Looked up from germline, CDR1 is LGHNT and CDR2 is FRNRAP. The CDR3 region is CASALGQRNQPQHF. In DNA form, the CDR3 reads TGTGCTAGTGCCTTGGGACAGAGGAATCAGCCCCAGCATTTT.

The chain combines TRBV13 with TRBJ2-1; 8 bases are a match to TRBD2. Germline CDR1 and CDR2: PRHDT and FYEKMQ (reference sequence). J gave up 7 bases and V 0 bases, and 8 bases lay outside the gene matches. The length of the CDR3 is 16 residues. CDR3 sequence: CASSLGLAGTWNEQFF. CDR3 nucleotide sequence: TGTGCCAGCAGCTTAGGGCTAGCGGGCACCTGGAATGAGCAGTTCTTC.

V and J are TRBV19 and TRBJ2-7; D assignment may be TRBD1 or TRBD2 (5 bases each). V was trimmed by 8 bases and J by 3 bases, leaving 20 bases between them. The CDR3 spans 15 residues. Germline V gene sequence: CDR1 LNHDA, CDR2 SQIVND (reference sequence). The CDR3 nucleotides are TGTGCCAGTGGACCGCCGGGGCTAGAAAACTACGAGCAGTACTTC. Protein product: CASGPPGLENYEQYF.

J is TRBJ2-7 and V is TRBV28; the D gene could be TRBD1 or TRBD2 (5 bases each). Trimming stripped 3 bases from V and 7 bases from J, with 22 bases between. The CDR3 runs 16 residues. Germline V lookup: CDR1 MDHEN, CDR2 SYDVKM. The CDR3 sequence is CASSFELTAGRREQYF. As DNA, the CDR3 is TGTGCCAGCAGTTTCGAGTTAACGGCAGGGAGACGTGAGCAGTACTTC.

DNA of the CDR3: TGTGCCAGCAGCTTACCGGACAGGGGAGAAGCTTTCTTT. It codes for CASSLPDRGEAFF. The rearrangement joins TRBV5-5 to TRBJ1-1; 9 bases are shared with TRBD1. Trimming removed 2 bases from V and 8 bases from J; junction bases left unmatched: 4. The CDR3 covers 13 residues. Germline V gene sequence: CDR1 SGHKS, CDR2 YYEKEE (reference sequence).

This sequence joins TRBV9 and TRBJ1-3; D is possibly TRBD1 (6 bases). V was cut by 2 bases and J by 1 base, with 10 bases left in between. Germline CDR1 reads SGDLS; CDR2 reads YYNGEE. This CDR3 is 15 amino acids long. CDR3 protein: CASSVGRGSGNTIYF. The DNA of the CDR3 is TGTGCCAGCAGCGTTGGCAGGGGATCTGGAAACACCATATATTTT.

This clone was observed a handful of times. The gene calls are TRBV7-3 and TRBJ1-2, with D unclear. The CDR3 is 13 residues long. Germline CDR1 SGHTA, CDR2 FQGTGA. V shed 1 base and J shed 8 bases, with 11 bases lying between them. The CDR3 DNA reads TGTGCCAGCAGCTTAATGTCCGGCCGAGGCTACACCTTC. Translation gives CASSLMSGRGYTF.

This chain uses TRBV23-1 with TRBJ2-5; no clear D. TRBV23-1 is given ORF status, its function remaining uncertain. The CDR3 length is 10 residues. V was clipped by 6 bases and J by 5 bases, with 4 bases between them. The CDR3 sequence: CASSQETQYF. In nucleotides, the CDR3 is TGCGCCAGCAGCCAGGAGACCCAGTACTTC.

CDR3 DNA: TGCGCCAGCAGCGAAGGCACCCGCAATGGAAACACCATATATTTT. It is translated as CASSEGTRNGNTIYF. The chain uses TRBV4-1 and TRBJ1-3, with D uncertain. The CDR3 runs 15 residues. With 5 bases removed from V and 3 bases from J, the gap between germline ends came to 14 bases. In germline, CDR1 is MGHRA, CDR2 YSYEKL.

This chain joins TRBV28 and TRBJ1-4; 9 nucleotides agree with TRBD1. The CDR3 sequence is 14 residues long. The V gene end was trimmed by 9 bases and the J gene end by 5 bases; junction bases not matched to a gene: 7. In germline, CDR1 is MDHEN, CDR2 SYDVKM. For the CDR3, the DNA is TGTGCCAGTTCCCCGGGACAGGGCAATGAAAAACTGTTTTTT. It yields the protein CASSPGQGNEKLFF.

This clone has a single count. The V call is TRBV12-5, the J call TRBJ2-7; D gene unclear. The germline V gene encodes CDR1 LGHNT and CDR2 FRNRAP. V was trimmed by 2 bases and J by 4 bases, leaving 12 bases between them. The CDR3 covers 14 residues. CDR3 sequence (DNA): TGTGCTAGTGGTTTGAGCACCGCCCTATACGAGCAGTACTTC. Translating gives CASGLSTALYEQYF.